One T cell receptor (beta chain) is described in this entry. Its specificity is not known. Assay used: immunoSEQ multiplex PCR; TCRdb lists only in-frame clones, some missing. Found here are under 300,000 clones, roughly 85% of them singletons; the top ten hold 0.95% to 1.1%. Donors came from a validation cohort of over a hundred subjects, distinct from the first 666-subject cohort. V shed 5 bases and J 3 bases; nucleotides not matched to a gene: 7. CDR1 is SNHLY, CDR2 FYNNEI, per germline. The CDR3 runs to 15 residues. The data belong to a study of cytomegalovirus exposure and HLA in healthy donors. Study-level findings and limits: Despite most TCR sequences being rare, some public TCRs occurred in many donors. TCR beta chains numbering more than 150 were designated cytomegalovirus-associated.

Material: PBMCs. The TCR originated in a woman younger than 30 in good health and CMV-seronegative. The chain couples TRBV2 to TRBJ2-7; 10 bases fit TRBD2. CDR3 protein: CASSTSPSGSYEQYF. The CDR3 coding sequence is TGTGCCAGCAGTACCTCCCCTAGCGGGAGCTACGAGCAGTACTTC.